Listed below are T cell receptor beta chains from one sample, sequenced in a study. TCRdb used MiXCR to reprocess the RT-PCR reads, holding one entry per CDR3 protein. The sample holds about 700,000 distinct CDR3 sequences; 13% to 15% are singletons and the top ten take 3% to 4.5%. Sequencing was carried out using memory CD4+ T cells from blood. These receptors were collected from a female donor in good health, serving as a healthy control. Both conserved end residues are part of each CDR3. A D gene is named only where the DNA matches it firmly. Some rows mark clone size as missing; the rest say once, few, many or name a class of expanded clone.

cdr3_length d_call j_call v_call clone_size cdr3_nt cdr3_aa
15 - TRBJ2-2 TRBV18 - TGTGCCAGCTCACCACCAAGGGTCTTCACCGGGGAGCTGTTTTTT CASSPPRVFTGELFF
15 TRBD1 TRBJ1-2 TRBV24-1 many TGTGCCACCAGTGACCCGGGACAGGCCGACTATGGCTACACCTTC CATSDPGQADYGYTF
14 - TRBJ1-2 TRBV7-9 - TGTGCCAGCAACACGGCGGGGAGCCCGTATGGCTACACCTTC CASNTAGSPYGYTF
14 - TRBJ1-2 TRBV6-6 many TGTGCCAGCCTCCGAGGGCCGGGGGGCTATGGCTACACCTTC CASLRGPGGYGYTF
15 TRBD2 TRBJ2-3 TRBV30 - TGTGCCTGGAGCCAAGCGGGAGCCGGCACAGATACGCAGTATTTT CAWSQAGAGTDTQYF
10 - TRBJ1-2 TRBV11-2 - TGTGCCAGCAGATTTATAGGCTACACCTTC CASRFIGYTF
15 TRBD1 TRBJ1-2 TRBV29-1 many TGCAGCGTTGACGGGACAGGGGGCGATGAGGATGGCTACACCTTC CSVDGTGGDEDGYTF
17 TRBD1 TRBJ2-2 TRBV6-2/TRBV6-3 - TGTGCCAGCAGTCCATTCCCCGACAGGGGGCAAATCGGGGAGCTGTTTTTT CASSPFPDRGQIGELFF
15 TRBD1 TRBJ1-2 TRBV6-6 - TGTGCCAGCAGTTACTCGACAGGGGGTGTCGGTGGCTACACCTTC CASSYSTGGVGGYTF
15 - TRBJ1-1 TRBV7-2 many TGTGCCAGCAGCTTAGTAGGAGGGTTGAACACTGAAGCTTTCTTT CASSLVGGLNTEAFF
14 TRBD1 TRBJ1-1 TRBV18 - TGTGCCAGCTCCCGGACAGGGGAGGCCACTGAAGCTTTCTTT CASSRTGEATEAFF
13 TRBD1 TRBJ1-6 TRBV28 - TGTGCCGGACGGACAGGGCAAAATTCACCCCTCCACTTT CAGRTGQNSPLHF
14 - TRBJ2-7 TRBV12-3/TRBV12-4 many TGTGCCAGCAGTTTAGCGCCGAAATCCTACGAGCAGTACTTC CASSLAPKSYEQYF
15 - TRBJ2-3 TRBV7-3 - TGTGCCAGCAGCCCCCTAGCCTCTAGCACAGATACGCAGTATTTT CASSPLASSTDTQYF
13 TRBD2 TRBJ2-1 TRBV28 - TGTGCCAGCACCCCGGGGGGATACAATGAGCAGTTCTTC CASTPGGYNEQFF
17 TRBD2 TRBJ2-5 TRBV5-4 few TGTGCCAGCAGCTACCCAGGGACCGGGGGGTTCCAAGAGACCCAGTACTTC CASSYPGTGGFQETQYF
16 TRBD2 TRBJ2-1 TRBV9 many TGTGCCAGCAGCGTAGGTAGCGGGAGTTCCTACAATGAGCAGTTCTTC CASSVGSGSSYNEQFF
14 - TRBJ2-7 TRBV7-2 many TGTGCCAGCAGGGGGGGAGGAAGCTCCTACGAGCAGTACTTC CASRGGGSSYEQYF
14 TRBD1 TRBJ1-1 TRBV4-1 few TGCGCCAGCAGCCAAACAGGGGTTGTGACTGAAGCTTTCTTT CASSQTGVVTEAFF
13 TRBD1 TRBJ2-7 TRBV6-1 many TGTGCCAGCAGACCGACAGGGATCTACGAGCAGTACTTC CASRPTGIYEQYF
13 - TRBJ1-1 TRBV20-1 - TGCAGTGCGCTGGGACGCTGGAACACTGAAGCTTTCTTT CSALGRWNTEAFF
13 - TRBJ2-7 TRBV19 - TGTGCCAGTAGTGTCACAGTCCCCTACGAGCAGTACTTC CASSVTVPYEQYF
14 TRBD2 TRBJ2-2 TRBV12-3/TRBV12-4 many TGTGCCAGCAGTTTACTAGCGGGGACCGGGGAGCTGTTTTTT CASSLLAGTGELFF
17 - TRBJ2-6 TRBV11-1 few TGTGCCAGCAGCTTGACGCCAGACCCAGGCTGGGCCAACGTCCTGACTTTC CASSLTPDPGWANVLTF
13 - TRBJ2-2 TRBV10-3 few TGTGCCAGCGGGACCCCTAACGCCGGGGAGCTGTTTTTT CASGTPNAGELFF
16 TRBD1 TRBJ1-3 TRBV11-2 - TGTGCCAGCAGCCCTTGGACAGGGAGCACTGGAAACACCATATATTTT CASSPWTGSTGNTIYF